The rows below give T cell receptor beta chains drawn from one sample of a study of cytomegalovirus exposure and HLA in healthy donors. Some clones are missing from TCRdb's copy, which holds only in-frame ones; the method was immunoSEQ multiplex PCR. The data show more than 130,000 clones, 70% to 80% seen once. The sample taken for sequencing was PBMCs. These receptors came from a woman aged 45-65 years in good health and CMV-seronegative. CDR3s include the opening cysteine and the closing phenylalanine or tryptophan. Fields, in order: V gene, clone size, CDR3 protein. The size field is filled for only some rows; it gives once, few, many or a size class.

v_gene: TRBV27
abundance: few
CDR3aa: CASSVGLRSGANVLTF

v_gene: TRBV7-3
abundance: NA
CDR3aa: CASSSTGGDTQYF

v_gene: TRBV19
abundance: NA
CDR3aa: CASKKQGADTGELFF

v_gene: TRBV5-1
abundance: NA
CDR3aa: CASSLSSHEGEGAFF

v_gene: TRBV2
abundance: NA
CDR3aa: CASIGTGETYEQYF

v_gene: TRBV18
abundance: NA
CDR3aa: CASSPGVSILGNTQYF

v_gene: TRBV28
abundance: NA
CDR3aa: CASSSHTISGANVLTF

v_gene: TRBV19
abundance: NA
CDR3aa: CASSPQGGDSNQPQHF

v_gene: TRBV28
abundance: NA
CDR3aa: CASSFPGQAYEQYF

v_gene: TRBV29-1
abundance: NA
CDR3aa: CSVEVGGNQPQHF

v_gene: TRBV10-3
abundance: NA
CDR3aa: CAISGHHSGNTIYF

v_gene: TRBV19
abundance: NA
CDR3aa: CASSIVGGTNTGELFF

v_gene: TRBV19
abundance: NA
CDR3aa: CASRTGGTDTQYF

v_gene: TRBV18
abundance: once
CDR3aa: CASSPTRQGLGTEAFF

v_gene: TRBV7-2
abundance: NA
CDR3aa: CASSFTYEQYF

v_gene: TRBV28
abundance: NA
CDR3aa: CATGDRGSYNSPLHF

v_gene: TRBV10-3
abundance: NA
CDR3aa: CAISAGQPTGNTIYF

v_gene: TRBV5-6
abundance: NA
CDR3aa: CASSSGLTSYEQYF

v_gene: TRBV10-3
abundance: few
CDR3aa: CAISPGLPTDTQYF

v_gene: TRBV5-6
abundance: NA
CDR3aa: CASSSLAGVGDTQYF

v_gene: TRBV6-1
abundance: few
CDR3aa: CASRRERSGETQYF

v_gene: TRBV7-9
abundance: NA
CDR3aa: CASSYSLAGGFSTGELFF

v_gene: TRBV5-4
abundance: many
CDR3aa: CASSSYRTGPGNTIYF

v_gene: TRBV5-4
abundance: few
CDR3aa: CASSLDRTGGYTF

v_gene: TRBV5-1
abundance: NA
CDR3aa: CASSFGGGGALYNEQFF

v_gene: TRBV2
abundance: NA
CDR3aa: CASSGTSGRNEQFF

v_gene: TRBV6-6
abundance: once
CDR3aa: CASLGLAGNEQFF

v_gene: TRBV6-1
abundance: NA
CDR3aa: CASSEDRRGHYEQYF

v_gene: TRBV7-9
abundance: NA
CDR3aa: CASSPTGGVGDEQFF

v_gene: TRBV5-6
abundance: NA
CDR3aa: CASSPLGSGGSGYTF

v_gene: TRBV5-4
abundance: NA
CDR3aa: CASSLEGTHAEAFF

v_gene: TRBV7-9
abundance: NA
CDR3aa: CASSDTRQGRGKLFF

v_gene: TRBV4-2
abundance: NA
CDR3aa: CASSPASGGTYEQYF